This T cell receptor (beta chain) is drawn from a study of T cells in Graves' hyperthyroidism and ophthalmopathy. Note on this clonotype: Its target is not known.

Points from the study as a whole: A median 6.5 months before onset, the model predicted ophthalmopathy. Appearing also in blood were most of the thyroid clonotypes expanded above 0.001.

Criteria for exclusion of patients were uncontrolled infection, other autoimmune disease, pregnancy or lactation. Diagnoses were established using clinical symptoms, serum thyroxine and TRAb, thyroid ultrasound and orbital computed tomography. Germline loops: CDR1 SQVTM, CDR2 ANQGSEA. CDR3 size: 13 residues. V lost 3 bases to trimming and J lost 5 bases; unmatched junction nucleotides: 4. TCR beta CDR3 regions were amplified from RNA transcripts. First-round RT-PCR with HTBI primers amplified the TCR CDR3 region. One entry per CDR3 protein, called by TCRdb with MiXCR from the multiplex PCR reads. The sample records 650,000 to 800,000 distinct CDR3 sequences, about 45% being singletons.

J is TRBJ1-2 and V is TRBV29-1; 9 bases match TRBD1. The sequence derives from an adult man with Graves' disease, either hyperthyroidism or ophthalmopathy (not recorded which). The material sequenced was peripheral blood or thyroid tissue (not recorded which). Here the CDR3 DNA reads TGCAGCGTTGAGACAGGGGGACGGTATGGCTACACCTTC. This sequence encodes CSVETGGRYGYTF.